A single T cell receptor beta chain is shown here with its context. This clonotype was picked up a small number of times. The specificity of this receptor is unknown. The sample holds no much larger clone one base away, and base qualities are not on file. The sample was run on an Illumina HiSeq 2500. Quantitative 5'-RACE with molecular barcodes was the method used to prepare the TCR beta libraries. The authors processed their data as follows. A new computational method, built on a probabilistic model of VDJ rearrangement, was used to identify disease-linked TCR variants. TCRdb applied fastp at Q25 and MiXCR to the public reads, then kept only in-frame beta chains. Every entry covers one CDR3 protein and lists the most common genes and DNA from its rows. The V and J calls reflect TCRdb's pipeline rather than the authors' work. The sample includes just over 150,000 distinct CDR3 sequences, with about 17% observed a single time. The ten top clones hold approximately 8% of the sample.

This sample stems from a study of CD8 T cells in ankylosing spondylitis (dated by TCRdb to about 2017). About the investigation overall: To find TCR variants linked to disease, the study profiled T cell receptor beta repertoires in ankylosing spondylitis patients and healthy donors. In total, the full study cohort was made up of roughly 110 healthy donors and approximately 27 ankylosing spondylitis patients. Peripheral blood was sampled, and synovial fluid was additionally collected from ankylosing spondylitis patients. What the authors observed across the whole study: According to the report, matched synovial fluid samples from ankylosing spondylitis patients were significantly enriched for the disease-linked clones. A TCR beta motif made up of several highly homologous amino acid variants appeared to be characteristic of blood from ankylosing spondylitis patients. Some motif variants were previously reported in synovial fluid and blood of reactive arthritis patients, suggesting common disease-initiation mechanisms. In peripheral blood, the disease-linked clones were found at relatively low frequencies and had a CD8+ phenotype.

CDR1 and CDR2 (SNHLY, FYNNEI) derive from the germline V gene. For this chain, trimming is 7 bases at the V end and 1 base at the J end, and the number of junction bases without a gene match is 6. Including the terminal cysteine and phenylalanine, the CDR3 comprises 15 residues. Left in the record is the CDR3 DNA by itself, 45 bases read in frame from the first base. The specimen sequenced was blood, either unsorted or a sorted T cell fraction (not recorded which). The chain joins TRBV2 to TRBJ2-2, and 7 junction bases match TRBD2. The TCR originated in a male donor with ankylosing spondylitis or in good health (not recorded which). The DNA is TGTGCCAGCACCACCAGCGGGGTGAACACCGGGGAGCTGTTTTTT. This is translated as CASTTSGVNTGELFF.